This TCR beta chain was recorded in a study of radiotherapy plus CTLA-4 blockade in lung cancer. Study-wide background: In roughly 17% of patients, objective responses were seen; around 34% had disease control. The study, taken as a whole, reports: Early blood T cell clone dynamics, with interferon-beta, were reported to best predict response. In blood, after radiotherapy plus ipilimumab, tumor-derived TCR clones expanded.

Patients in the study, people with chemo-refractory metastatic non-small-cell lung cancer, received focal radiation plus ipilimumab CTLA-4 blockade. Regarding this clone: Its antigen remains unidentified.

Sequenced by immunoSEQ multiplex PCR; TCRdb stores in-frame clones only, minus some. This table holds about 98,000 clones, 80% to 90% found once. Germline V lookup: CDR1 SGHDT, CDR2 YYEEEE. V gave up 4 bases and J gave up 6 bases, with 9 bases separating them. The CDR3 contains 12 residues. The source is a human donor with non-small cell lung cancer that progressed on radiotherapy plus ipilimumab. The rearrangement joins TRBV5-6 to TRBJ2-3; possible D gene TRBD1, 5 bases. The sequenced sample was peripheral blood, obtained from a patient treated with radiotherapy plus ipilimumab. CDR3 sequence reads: CASSPRQDTQYF. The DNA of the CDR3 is TGTGCCAGCAGCCCCCGACAGGATACGCAGTATTTT.